What follows are 17 T cell receptor beta chains derived from one specimen sequenced in a study of T cell repertoires in breast cancer. The expanded emulsion RT-PCR method captured paired alpha and beta chains from CD8+ T cells. During the second nested PCR, blocking oligonucleotides suppressed genes that were not paired. TCRdb reprocessed the emulsion pairing reads via MiXCR and lists one record per CDR3 protein. The table has fewer than 5,500 distinct CDR3 sequences, 30% to 40% seen once; the top ten hold 34%. Sequenced sample: CD8+ T cells. The origin of the receptors is a pool of human donors with breast cancer or a healthy control (not recorded which).

For this clonotype: This may be a read error: a much more frequent sequence differs by one nucleotide. V usage is TRBV4-1 and J usage is TRBJ1-3; D perhaps matches TRBD1 (6 bases). Germline CDR1 and CDR2: MGHRA and YSYEKL. This CDR3 is built from 13 residues. The CDR3 loop is CASGQKGGNTIYF. CDR3 DNA: TGCGCCAGCGGCCAGAAAGGGGGGAACACCATATATTTT.

In this sample, this clonotype turned up once. Relative to the germline gene, one junction end is altered; a read error may explain this. V is TRBV14 and J is TRBJ1-2; 9 bases line up with TRBD1. CDR1 SGHDN and CDR2 FVKESK come from the germline V gene. The CDR3 extends over 13 amino acids. The CDR3 nucleotides read TGTGCCAGCGAAGACAGGGGGGGCTATGGCCACACTTTC. Its translation: CASEDRGGYGHTF.

This clonotype is termed medium-sized. The rearrangement joins TRBV20-1 to TRBJ2-1; 10 bases are a match to TRBD2. CDR1 and CDR2 (germline): DFQATT, SNEGSKA (reference sequence). The junction had 13 bases not matched to a gene; V was cut back by 2 bases and J by 9 bases. This CDR3 has 16 amino acids. CDR3 DNA: TGCAGTGCTAGACTCGTTACGAGGCTAGCGGGGGCTGAGCAGTTCTTC. Translated: CSARLVTRLAGAEQFF.

The chain uses TRBV20-1 and TRBJ1-2; D perhaps matches TRBD1 (5 bases). Germline V gene data show CDR1 as DFQATT and CDR2 as SNEGSKA (reference sequence). The CDR3 covers 19 residues. Between the trimmed V and J ends, which lost 3 bases and 1 base, there was a span of 27 bases. CDR3 in amino acids: CSASGQGIEPVDGNYGYTF. The CDR3 coding sequence is TGCAGTGCTAGTGGGCAGGGCATCGAGCCCGTGGACGGTAACTATGGCTACACCTTC.

This chain connects TRBV28 to TRBJ2-4; maybe TRBD2 (7 bases). The CDR3 is 17 residues long. The germline V gene has CDR1 MDHEN and CDR2 SYDVKM. V gave up 2 bases and J gave up 1 base, with 15 bases separating them. DNA for the CDR3: TGTGCCAGCAGTTTAGGAGGGGGGGTGGGGGCCAAAAACATTCAGTACTTC. As protein: CASSLGGGVGAKNIQYF.

The chain links TRBV6-2 or TRBV6-3 to TRBJ2-5; no firm D call. From germline, CDR1 is MNHEY and CDR2 SVGEGT. The V and J ends lost 5 bases and 1 base respectively, with 11 bases between them. CDR3 length: 14 residues. The CDR3 nucleotides are TGTGCCAGCAGTCTTACCCGTTCCCAAGAGACCCAGTACTTC. Translated, it gives CASSLTRSQETQYF.

In this sample, this clonotype turned up a few times. The chain employs TRBV6-7 and TRBJ2-5, with D perhaps TRBD2 (5 bases). TRBV6-7 is marked as an open reading frame, function uncertain. V was shortened by 2 bases and J by 4 bases, with 8 bases between the two germline ends. The CDR3 spans 13 residues. The CDR3 spells CASSYLASETQYF. CDR3 nucleotides: TGTGCCAGCAGTTACCTAGCTTCAGAGACCCAGTACTTC.

This sequence joins TRBV5-4 and TRBJ1-1, with a weak D call TRBD1 (5 bases). V lost 1 base and J 4 bases, leaving 14 bases between the germline ends. This CDR3 spans 15 amino acids. Per germline, CDR1 SGHNT and CDR2 YYREEE (reference sequence). The CDR3 nucleotides are TGTGCCAGCAGCTTGTCCGGGACCGAGGCCACTGAAGCTTTCTTT. It translates to CASSLSGTEATEAFF.

Only a few counts were recorded for this clonotype. The CDR3 coding sequence is TGCGCCAGCAGCTTGGTACAGGGGGCAGAGACCCAGTACTTC. Encoded protein: CASSLVQGAETQYF. V is TRBV5-1 and J is TRBJ2-5, with 9 bases that match TRBD1. The ends lost 0 bases at V and 4 bases at J; junction bases unmatched: 1. The CDR3 totals 14 residues. Germline-derived CDR1 and CDR2 are SGHRS and YFSETQ.

With respect to this clonotype: Being one base from a much bigger clone, this may be a read error. The chain uses TRBV13 and TRBJ1-5, with D unclear. The CDR3 has 13 residues. The germline V gene has CDR1 PRHDT and CDR2 FYEKMQ (reference sequence). This chain's CDR3 is CAGSLMRGQPQHF. The DNA for the CDR3 is TGTGCCGGCAGCTTAATGAGAGGTCAGCCCCAGCATTTT.

On this clonotype: Compared with germline, one end of the junction differs, possibly owing to a read error. The V gene is TRBV7-3, the J gene TRBJ2-5; TRBD1 matches at 7 bases. The germline V gene has CDR1 SGHTA and CDR2 FQGTGA. This CDR3 has 14 residues. This chain's CDR3 is CARSPGGVQETQYF. The CDR3 region has the DNA TGTGCCCGCAGCCCAGGGGGTGTCCAAGAGACCCAGTACTTC. The full variable domain, in which reference TRBV7-3 and TRBJ2-5 provide the parts outside the CDR3, is GAGVSQTPSNKVTEKGKYVELRCDPISGHTALYWYRQSLGQGPEFLIYFQGTGAADDSGLPNDRFFAVRPEGSVSTLKIQRTERGDSAVYLCARSPGGVQETQYFGPGTRLLVL.

This clonotype was recorded a few times. This chain uses TRBV20-1 with TRBJ1-1, with TRBD1 matching 9 bases. The CDR3 is 15 residues long. Germline V CDR1 and CDR2: DFQATT, SNEGSKA (reference sequence). The V and J ends lost 1 base and 3 bases, in that order; junction bases with no gene match: 6. The CDR3 loop is CSARGGTGKHTEAFF. The CDR3 DNA reads as TGCAGTGCTAGAGGTGGGACAGGGAAGCACACTGAAGCTTTCTTT.

The V and J genes are TRBV29-1 and TRBJ2-1; TRBD1 matches at 8 bases. The CDR3 has 13 amino acids. Unmatched junction bases numbered 5, after V lost 5 bases and J lost 5 bases. The germline gives CDR1 SQVTM, CDR2 ANQGSEA. CDR3 amino acids: CSVRTGIDNEQFF. The CDR3 nucleotides are TGCAGCGTTCGGACAGGGATTGACAATGAGCAGTTCTTC.

This chain joins TRBV5-5 and TRBJ1-3, with TRBD1 as a possible D gene (6 bases). This CDR3 region has 17 residues. CDR1 and CDR2 (germline): SGHKS, YYEKEE (reference sequence). V shed 0 bases and J shed 0 bases, with 13 bases lying between them. For the CDR3, the DNA is TGTGCCAGCAGCTTGGCCGTCGACAGGACCTCTGGAAACACCATATATTTT. Residues: CASSLAVDRTSGNTIYF.

This clonotype was counted at least ten times. The J gene is TRBJ2-6, the V gene TRBV20-1, with unresolved D. The CDR3 has 20 amino acids. Germline V CDR1 and CDR2: DFQATT, SNEGSKA (reference sequence). Trimming took off 0 bases at V and 0 bases at J, with 21 bases between the two ends. DNA of the CDR3: TGCAGTGCTAGAGATACGGTTCGGGCAGGAGCTGCCTCTGGGGCCAACGTCCTGACTTTC. This translates into CSARDTVRAGAASGANVLTF.

This clonotype was detected many times. The V and J genes are TRBV27 and TRBJ2-7; D not resolved. V was trimmed by 4 bases and J by 5 bases, leaving 15 bases between them. The CDR3 runs to 14 residues. CDR1 is MNHEY and CDR2 is SMNVEV in the germline V gene (reference sequence). In DNA, the CDR3 is TGTGCCAGCAGTTACATTACGGACCGTGACGAGCAGTACTTC. Its translation: CASSYITDRDEQYF.

This clonotype was seen only a few times. J is TRBJ1-4 and V is TRBV10-3; D may be TRBD1 (5 bases). The CDR3 has 13 amino acids. The V end was cut by 10 bases, the J end by 10 bases, with 19 bases between. From germline, CDR1 is ENHRY and CDR2 SYGVKD. The CDR3 region has the DNA TGTGCCACCAAAGGGCAGGGCGATGGAAAACTGTTTTTT. This translates into CATKGQGDGKLFF.